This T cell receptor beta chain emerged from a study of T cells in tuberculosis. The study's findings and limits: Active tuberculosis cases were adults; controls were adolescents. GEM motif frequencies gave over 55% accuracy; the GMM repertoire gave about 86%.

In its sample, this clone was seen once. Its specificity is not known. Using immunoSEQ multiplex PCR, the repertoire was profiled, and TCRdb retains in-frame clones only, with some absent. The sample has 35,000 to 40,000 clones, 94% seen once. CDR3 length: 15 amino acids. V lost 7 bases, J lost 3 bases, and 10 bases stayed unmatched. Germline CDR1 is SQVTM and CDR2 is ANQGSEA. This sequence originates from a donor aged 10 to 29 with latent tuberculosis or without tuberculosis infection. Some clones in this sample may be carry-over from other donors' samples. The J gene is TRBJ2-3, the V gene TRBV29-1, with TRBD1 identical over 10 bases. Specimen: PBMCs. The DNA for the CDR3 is TGCAGCGCCAAACGAGGGACAGGGGCAACAGATACGCAGTATTTT. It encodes CSAKRGTGATDTQYF.